This T cell receptor (beta chain) comes out of a study of blood T cell repertoires in COVID-19. The assay was immunoSEQ multiplex PCR, and TCRdb's table has in-frame clones only and misses some. The sample has some 31,000 clones, over 90% seen once; the top ten hold roughly 13%. The CDR3 length is 15 residues. The V end lost 4 bases, the J end lost 14 bases, and 21 bases lay between the germline ends. Germline V gives CDR1 MDHEN, CDR2 SYDVKM. Sequenced material: peripheral blood. The receptor's source is a human donor in a cohort sampled during active COVID-19. The chain has TRBV28 and TRBJ1-6, with D perhaps TRBD1 (6 bases). The CDR3 loop reads CASSSPGTFARSLHF. In nucleotides, the CDR3 is TGTGCCAGCAGTTCTCCCGGGACATTTGCCCGTTCCCTCCACTTT. The whole variable domain, remainder taken from reference TRBV28 and TRBJ1-6, is DVKVTQSSRYLVKRTGEKVFLECVQDMDHENMFWYRQDPGLGLRLIYFSYDVKMKEKGDIPEGYSVSREKKERFSLILESASTNQTSMYLCASSSPGTFARSLHFGNGTRLTVT.